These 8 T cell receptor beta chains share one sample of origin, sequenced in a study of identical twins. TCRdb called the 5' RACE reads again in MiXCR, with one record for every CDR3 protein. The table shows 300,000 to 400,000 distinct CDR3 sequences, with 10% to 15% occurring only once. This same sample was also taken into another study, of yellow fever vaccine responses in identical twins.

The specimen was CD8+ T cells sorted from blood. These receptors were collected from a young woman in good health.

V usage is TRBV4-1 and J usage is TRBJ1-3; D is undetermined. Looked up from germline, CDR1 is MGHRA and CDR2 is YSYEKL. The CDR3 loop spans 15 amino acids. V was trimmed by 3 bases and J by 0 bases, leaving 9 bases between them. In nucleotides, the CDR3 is TGCGCCAGCAGCCAGGGAGAGAACTCTGGAAACACCATATATTTT. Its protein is CASSQGENSGNTIYF.

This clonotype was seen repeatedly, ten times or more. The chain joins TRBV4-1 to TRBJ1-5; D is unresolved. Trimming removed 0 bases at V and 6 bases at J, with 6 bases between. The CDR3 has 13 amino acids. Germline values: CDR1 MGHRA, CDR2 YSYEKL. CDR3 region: CASSQDRGQPQHF. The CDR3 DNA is TGCGCCAGCAGCCAAGATCGGGGTCAGCCCCAGCATTTT.

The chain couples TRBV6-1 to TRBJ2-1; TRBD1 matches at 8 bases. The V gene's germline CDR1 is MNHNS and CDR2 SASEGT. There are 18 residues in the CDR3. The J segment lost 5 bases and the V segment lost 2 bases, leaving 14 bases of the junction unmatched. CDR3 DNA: TGTGCCAGCAGTGAAACTCCGCGGAGGACAGGGCGGGACAATGAGCAGTTCTTC. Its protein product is CASSETPRRTGRDNEQFF.

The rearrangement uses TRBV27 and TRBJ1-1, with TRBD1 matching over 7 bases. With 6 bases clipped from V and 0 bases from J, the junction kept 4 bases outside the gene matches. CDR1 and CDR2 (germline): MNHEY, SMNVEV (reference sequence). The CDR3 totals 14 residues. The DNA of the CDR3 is TGTGCCAGCAGACCGACAGGGTTGAACACTGAAGCTTTCTTT. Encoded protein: CASRPTGLNTEAFF.

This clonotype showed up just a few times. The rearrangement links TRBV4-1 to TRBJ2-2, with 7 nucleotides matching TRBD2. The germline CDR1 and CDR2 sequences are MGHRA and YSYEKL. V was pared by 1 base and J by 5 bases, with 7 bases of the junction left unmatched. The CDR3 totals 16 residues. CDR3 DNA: TGCGCCAGCAGCCAAGCGACGGGAGGCGGTACCGGGGAGCTGTTTTTT. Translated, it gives CASSQATGGGTGELFF.

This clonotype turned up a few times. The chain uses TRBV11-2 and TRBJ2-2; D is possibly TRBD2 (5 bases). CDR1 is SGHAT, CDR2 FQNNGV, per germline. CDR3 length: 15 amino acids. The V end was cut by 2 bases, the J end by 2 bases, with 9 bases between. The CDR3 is CASSLSSFNTGELFF. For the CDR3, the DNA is TGTGCCAGCAGCTTATCTAGCTTCAACACCGGGGAGCTGTTTTTT.

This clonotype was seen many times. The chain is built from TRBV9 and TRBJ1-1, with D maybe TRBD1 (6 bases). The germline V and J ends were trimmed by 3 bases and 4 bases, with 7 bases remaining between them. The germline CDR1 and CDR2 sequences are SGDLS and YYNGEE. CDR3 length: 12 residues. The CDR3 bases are TGTGCCAGCAGCGAAGGGGGCACTGAAGCTTTCTTT. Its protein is CASSEGGTEAFF.

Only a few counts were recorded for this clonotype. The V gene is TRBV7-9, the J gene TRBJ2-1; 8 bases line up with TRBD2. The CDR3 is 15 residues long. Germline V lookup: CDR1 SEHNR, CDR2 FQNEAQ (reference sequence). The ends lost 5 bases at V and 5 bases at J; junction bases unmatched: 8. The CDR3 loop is CASSMGLGENNEQFF. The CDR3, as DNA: TGTGCCAGCAGCATGGGACTAGGGGAGAACAATGAGCAGTTCTTC.